This TCR beta chain was captured in a study of post-analysis software for immune sequencing data. Study-wide context: Relapsing-remitting, secondary progressive and progressive-relapsing multiple sclerosis courses were included.

Libraries were made from TCR beta cDNA, and they carried unique molecular identifiers. MiXCR, applied by TCRdb to the PCR reads, yields one record per CDR3 protein. The data contain about 810,000 distinct CDR3 sequences, approximately 57% of them singletons. V lost 4 bases and J 0 bases, leaving 12 bases between the germline ends. There are 14 residues in the CDR3. CDR1 and CDR2 from the germline V gene are DFQATT and SNEGSKA (reference sequence). As concerns this clonotype: Antigen: not known.

Study conclusions and caveats: The five TRBV segments detected at higher frequency in patients than in controls included TRBV5-6, TRBV5-1 and TRBV20-1.

V and J are TRBV20-1 and TRBJ1-2; D may be TRBD1 (6 bases). The TCR was taken from a girl aged 5-17 years with multiple sclerosis. The sample comprised blood. The DNA of the CDR3 is TGCAGTGCTACTCGACAGGTTTCTAACTATGGCTACACCTTC. It is translated as CSATRQVSNYGYTF.